The source of this TCR beta chain is a study of identical twins. Template switching introduced a universal primer site, and the cDNA bore unique molecular identifiers. TCRdb used MiXCR to reprocess the 5' RACE reads, holding one entry per CDR3 protein. Here the sample spans 690,000 or so distinct CDR3 sequences, over 5% being singletons. Turning to this clonotype: Its target is unknown.

The CDR3 is 14 residues long. The germline gives CDR1 ENHRY, CDR2 SYGVKD. With 5 bases clipped from V and 3 bases from J, the junction kept 5 bases outside the gene matches. Whole-study results and caveats: A cross-sectional statistical analysis, not follow-up of the same donors, supported the conclusions.

The chain recombines TRBV10-3 with TRBJ2-7, with 9 bases fitting TRBD2. The sequenced sample was naive T cells sorted from blood. This TCR derives from a man in his late teens or twenties in good health. This CDR3 reads CAISTLAGDYEQYF. CDR3 in DNA: TGTGCCATCAGTACCTTAGCGGGAGACTACGAGCAGTACTTC.